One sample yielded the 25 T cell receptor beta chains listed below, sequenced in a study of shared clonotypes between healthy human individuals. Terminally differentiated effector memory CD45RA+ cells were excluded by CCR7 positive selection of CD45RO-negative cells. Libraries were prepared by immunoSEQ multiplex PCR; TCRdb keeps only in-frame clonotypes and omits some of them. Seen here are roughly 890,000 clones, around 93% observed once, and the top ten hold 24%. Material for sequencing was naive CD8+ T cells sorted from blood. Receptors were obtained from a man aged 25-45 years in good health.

The CDR3 DNA sequence: TGTGCCAGCAGCTTATTCTTGGGACAGAACTACGAGCAGTACTTC. Translation: CASSLFLGQNYEQYF. V gene TRBV7-2 combines with J gene TRBJ2-7, with 7 bases identical to TRBD1. Germline trimming cut 2 bases from V and 3 bases from J; bases unmatched to any gene: 7. This CDR3 region has 15 residues. Germline V gene data show CDR1 as SGHTA and CDR2 as FQGNSA.

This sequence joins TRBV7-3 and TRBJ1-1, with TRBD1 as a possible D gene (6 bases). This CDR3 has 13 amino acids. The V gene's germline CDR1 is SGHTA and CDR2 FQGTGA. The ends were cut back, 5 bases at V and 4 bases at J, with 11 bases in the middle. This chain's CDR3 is CASSIDRSTEAFF. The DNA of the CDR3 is TGTGCCAGCAGCATAGACAGGTCCACTGAAGCTTTCTTT.

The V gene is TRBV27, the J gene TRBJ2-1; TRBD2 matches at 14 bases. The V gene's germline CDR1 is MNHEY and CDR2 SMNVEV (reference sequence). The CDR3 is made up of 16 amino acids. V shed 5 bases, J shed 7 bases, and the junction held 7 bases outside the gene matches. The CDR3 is CASSLMTSGRVNEQFF. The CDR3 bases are TGTGCCAGCAGTCTGATGACTAGCGGGAGGGTTAATGAGCAGTTCTTC.

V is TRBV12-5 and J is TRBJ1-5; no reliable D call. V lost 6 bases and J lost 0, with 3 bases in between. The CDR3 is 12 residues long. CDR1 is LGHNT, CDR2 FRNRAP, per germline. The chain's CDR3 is CASGSSNQPQHF. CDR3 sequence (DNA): TGTGCTAGTGGCTCTAGCAATCAGCCCCAGCATTTT.

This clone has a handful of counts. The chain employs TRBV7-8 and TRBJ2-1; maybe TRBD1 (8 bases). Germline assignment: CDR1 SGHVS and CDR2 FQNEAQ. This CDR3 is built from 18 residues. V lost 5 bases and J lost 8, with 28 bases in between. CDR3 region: CASSPGGAGGQLGDEQFF. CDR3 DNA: TGTGCCAGCAGCCCAGGGGGGGCAGGGGGCCAGTTGGGCGATGAGCAGTTCTTC.

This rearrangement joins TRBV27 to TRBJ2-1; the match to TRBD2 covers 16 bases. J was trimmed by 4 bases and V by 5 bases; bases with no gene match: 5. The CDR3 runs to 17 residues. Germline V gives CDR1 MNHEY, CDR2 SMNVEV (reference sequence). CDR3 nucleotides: TGTGCCAGCAGTCCGGGACTAGCGGGAGGGCCGTACAATGAGCAGTTCTTC. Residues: CASSPGLAGGPYNEQFF.

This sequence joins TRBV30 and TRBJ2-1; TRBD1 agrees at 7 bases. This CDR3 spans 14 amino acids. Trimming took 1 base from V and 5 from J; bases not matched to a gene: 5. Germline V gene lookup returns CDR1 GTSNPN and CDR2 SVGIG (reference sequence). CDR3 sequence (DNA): TGTGCCTGGAGTGAGACAGGGTCCCACAATGAGCAGTTCTTC. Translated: CAWSETGSHNEQFF.

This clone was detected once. This CDR3 is CASSLDREGLAGDPTDTQYF. CDR3 nucleotide sequence: TGTGCCAGCAGCTTAGACAGGGAGGGACTAGCGGGAGACCCCACAGATACGCAGTATTTT. The J gene is TRBJ2-3, the V gene TRBV7-8, with 14 nucleotides matching TRBD2. The CDR3 totals 20 residues. Germline V lookup: CDR1 SGHVS, CDR2 FQNEAQ. With V trimmed by 1 base and J by 2 bases, 11 bases remained unmatched. The whole variable domain, remainder taken from reference TRBV7-8 and TRBJ2-3, is GAGVSQSPRYKVAKRGQDVALRCDPISGHVSLFWYQQALGQGPEFLTYFQNEAQLDKSGLPSDRFFAERPEGSVSTLKIQRTQQEDSAVYLCASSLDREGLAGDPTDTQYFGPGTRLTVL.

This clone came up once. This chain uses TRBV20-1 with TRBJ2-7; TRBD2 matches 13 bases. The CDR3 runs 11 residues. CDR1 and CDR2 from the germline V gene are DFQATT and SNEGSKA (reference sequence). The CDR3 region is CSGLAGVEQYF. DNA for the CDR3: TGCAGCGGACTAGCGGGAGTCGAGCAGTACTTC.

CDR3: CASRDSLTSGNTIYF. Written as DNA, the CDR3 is TGCGCCAGCAGGGACAGCCTTACCTCTGGAAACACCATATATTTT. The chain combines TRBV10-2 with TRBJ1-3, with a possible D match to TRBD1 (6 bases). Germline V gene sequence: CDR1 WSHSY, CDR2 SAAADI. The CDR3 is 15 amino acids. V was cut by 6 bases and J by 0 bases, with 12 bases left in between.

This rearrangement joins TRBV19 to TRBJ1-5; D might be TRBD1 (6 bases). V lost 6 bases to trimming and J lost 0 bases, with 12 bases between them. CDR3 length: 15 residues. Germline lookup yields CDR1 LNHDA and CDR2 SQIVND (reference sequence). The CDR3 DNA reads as TGTGCCAGTAGGGGGGGCAGATATAGCAATCAGCCCCAGCATTTT. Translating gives CASRGGRYSNQPQHF.

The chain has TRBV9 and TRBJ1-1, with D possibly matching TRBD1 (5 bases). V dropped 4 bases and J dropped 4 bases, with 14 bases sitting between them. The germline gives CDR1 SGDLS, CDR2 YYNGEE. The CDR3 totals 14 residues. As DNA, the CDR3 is TGTGCCAGCAGCCCTCCCTTAGGGGCCACTGAAGCTTTCTTT. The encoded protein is CASSPPLGATEAFF.

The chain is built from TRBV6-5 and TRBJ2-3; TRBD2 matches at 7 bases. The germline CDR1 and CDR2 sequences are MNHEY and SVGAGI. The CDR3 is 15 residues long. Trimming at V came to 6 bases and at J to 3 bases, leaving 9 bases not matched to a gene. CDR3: CASSSLREATDTQYF. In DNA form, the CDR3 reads TGTGCCAGCAGCTCTCTCCGGGAGGCGACAGATACGCAGTATTTT.

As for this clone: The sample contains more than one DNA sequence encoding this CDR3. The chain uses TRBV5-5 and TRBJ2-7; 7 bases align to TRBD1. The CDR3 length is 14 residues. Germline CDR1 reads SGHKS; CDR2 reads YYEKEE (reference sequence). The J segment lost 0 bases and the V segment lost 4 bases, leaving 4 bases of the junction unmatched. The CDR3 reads CASSLGQSSYEQYF. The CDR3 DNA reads TGTGCCAGCAGCCTGGGACAGAGCTCCTACGAGCAGTACTTC.

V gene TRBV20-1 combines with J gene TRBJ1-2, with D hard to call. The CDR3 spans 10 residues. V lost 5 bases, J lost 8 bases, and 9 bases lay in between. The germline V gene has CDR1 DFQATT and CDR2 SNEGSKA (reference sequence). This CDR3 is CSAPGLGYTF. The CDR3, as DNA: TGCAGTGCTCCGGGCCTGGGCTACACCTTC.

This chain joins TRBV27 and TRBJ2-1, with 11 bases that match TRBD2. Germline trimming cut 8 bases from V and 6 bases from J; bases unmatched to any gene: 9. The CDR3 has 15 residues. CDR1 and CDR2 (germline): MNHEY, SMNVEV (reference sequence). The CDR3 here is CASAPGTSGSNEQFF. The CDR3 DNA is TGTGCCAGCGCCCCCGGGACTAGCGGAAGCAATGAGCAGTTCTTC.

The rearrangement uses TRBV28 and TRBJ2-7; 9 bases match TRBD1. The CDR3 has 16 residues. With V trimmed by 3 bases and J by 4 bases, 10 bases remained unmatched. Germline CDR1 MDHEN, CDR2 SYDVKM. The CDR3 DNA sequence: TGTGCCAGCAGTTTCGGGACCGGGACAGGGTATTACGAGCAGTACTTC. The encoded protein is CASSFGTGTGYYEQYF.

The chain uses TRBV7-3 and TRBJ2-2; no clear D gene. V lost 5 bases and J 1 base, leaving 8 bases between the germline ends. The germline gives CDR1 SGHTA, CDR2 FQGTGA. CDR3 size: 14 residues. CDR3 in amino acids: CASSRFGNTGELFF. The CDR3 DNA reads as TGTGCCAGCAGCCGATTCGGGAACACCGGGGAGCTGTTTTTT.

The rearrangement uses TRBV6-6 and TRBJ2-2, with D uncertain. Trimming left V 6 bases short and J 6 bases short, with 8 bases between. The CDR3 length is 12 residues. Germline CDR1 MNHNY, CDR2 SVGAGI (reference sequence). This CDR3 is CASSNRPGELFF. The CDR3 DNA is TGTGCCAGCAGCAATCGGCCCGGGGAGCTGTTTTTT.

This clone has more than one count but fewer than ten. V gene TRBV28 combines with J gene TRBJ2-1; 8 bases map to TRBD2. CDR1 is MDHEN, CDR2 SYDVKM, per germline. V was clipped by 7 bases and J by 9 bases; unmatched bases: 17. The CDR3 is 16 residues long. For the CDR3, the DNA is TGTGCCAGCATTAATCGATTGGGGCTAGCGGGTGGTGAGCAGTTCTTC. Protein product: CASINRLGLAGGEQFF.

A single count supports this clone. CDR3 sequence: CASIRGETQYF. The DNA for the CDR3 is TGTGCCAGCATTAGGGGCGAGACCCAGTACTTC. The chain recombines TRBV27 with TRBJ2-5; the D gene is possibly TRBD1 (5 bases). The CDR3 has 11 residues. Deletions cut 7 bases from V and 5 bases from J, with 8 bases between. The V gene's germline CDR1 is MNHEY and CDR2 SMNVEV (reference sequence).

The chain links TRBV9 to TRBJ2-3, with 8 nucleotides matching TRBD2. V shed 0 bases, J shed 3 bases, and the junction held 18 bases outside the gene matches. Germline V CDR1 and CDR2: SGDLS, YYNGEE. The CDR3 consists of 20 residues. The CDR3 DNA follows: TGTGCCAGCAGCGTAGAAGGGTCGGGGATCGGGACTAGTGTAACAGATACGCAGTATTTT. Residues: CASSVEGSGIGTSVTDTQYF.

Here the CDR3 reads CASSQGVGYEQYF. CDR3 coding DNA: TGTGCCAGCAGTCAGGGGGTAGGGTACGAGCAGTACTTC. V gene TRBV27 combines with J gene TRBJ2-7; 7 nucleotides match TRBD1. The CDR3 length is 13 residues. With 5 bases clipped from V and 4 bases from J, the junction kept 5 bases outside the gene matches. Germline V gene data show CDR1 as MNHEY and CDR2 as SMNVEV (reference sequence).

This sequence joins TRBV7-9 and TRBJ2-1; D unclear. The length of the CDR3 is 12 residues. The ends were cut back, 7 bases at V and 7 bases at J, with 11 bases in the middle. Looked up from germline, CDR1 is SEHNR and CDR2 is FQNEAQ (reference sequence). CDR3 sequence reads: CASTTYENEQFF. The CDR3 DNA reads TGTGCCAGCACCACCTACGAAAATGAGCAGTTCTTC.

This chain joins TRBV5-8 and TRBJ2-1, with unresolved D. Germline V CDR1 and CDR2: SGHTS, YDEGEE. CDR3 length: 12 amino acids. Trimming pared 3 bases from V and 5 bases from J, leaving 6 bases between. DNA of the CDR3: TGTGCCAGCAGCTCGTACGACAATGAGCAGTTCTTC. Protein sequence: CASSSYDNEQFF.